This T cell receptor beta chain was profiled in a study of early T cells in non-severe SARS-CoV-2 infection. Study background: Unsorted whole blood bulk RNA was sequenced, with unpaired chains.

This clonotype was detected a few times. The antigen remains undetermined. Trimming removed 2 bases at V and 7 bases at J, with 12 bases between. This CDR3 is 14 amino acids long. Unique molecular identifiers were attached to individual cDNA molecules. TCRdb passed the 5' RACE reads through MiXCR, listing each CDR3 protein once. The sample holds 70,000 to 75,000 distinct CDR3 sequences, 9% to 15% seen once. Regarding the study as a whole: There was a bias toward anti-spike CD8 responses in VDJdb matching, which missed private and CD4 specificities.

The sequenced material came from whole blood. V gene TRBV12-3 or TRBV12-4 combines with J gene TRBJ1-5, with a weak D call TRBD1 (5 bases). The TCR originated in an adult who was a healthcare worker with PCR-confirmed SARS-CoV-2 infection or an uninfected control (not recorded which). CDR3 in DNA: TGTGCCAGCAGTTTATTCGGGGCAGGGCAGCCCCAGCATTTT. It encodes CASSLFGAGQPQHF.